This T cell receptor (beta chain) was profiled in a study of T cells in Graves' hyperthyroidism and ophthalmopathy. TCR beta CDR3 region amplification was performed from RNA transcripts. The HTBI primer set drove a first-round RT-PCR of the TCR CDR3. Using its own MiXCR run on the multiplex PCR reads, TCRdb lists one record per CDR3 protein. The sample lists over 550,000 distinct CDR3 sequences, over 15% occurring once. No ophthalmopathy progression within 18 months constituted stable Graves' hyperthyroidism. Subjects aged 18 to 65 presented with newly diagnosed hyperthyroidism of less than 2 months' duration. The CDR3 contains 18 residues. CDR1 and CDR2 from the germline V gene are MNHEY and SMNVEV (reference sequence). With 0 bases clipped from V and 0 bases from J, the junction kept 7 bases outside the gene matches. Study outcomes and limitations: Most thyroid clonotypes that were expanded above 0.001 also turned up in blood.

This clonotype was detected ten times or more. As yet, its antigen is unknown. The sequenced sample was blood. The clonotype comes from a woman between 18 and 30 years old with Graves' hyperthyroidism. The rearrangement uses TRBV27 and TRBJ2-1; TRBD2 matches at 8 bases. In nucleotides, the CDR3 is TGTGCCAGCAGTTTATCGGCCGAAGCGGGGGCCTCCTACAATGAGCAGTTCTTC. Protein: CASSLSAEAGASYNEQFF.